This T cell receptor beta chain was retrieved from a study of Graves' ophthalmopathy and Graves' hyperthyroidism. Study at large: Peripheral blood sampling occurred at initial diagnosis, before any treatment.

Trimming took off 5 bases at V and 4 bases at J, with 15 bases between the two ends. The germline gives CDR1 SGHTA, CDR2 FQGNSA. This CDR3 has 14 residues. Regarding the study as a whole: In predicting ophthalmopathy progression, the model reached about 71% sensitivity and around 72% specificity.

Remarks on this clonotype: Its specificity is not known.

Transcripts of RNA were the source for amplifying TCR beta CDR3 regions. A first-round RT-PCR used HTBI primers, followed by a second-round multiplex PCR. Each CDR3 protein is one row after TCRdb ran MiXCR on the multiplex PCR reads. The data contain 740,000 or so distinct CDR3 sequences, 40% of them singletons. Sequencing was done on a sample of peripheral blood. J is TRBJ2-7 and V is TRBV7-2; possible D gene TRBD1, 5 bases. The TCR sequence derives from an adult man with Graves' ophthalmopathy. The CDR3 reads CASSQEVRVYEQYF. The CDR3 DNA reads TGTGCCAGCAGCCAAGAGGTCAGGGTTTACGAGCAGTACTTC.